This T cell receptor beta chain was profiled in a study of blood T cell repertoires in COVID-19. Study in general: Sites across the United States, Italy and Spain contributed samples from acute and convalescent COVID-19. Nucleic acid was either cDNA or gDNA, and it came from T cells, B-cell-depleted T cells, or PBMCs.

The V end was cut by 0 bases, the J end by 0 bases, with 9 bases between. Looked up from germline, CDR1 is LGHDT and CDR2 is YNNKEL (reference sequence). The CDR3 extends over 16 amino acids. Sequencing was performed with immunoSEQ multiplex PCR; in TCRdb, only in-frame clones are kept and a portion is missing. The repertoire has about 76,000 clones, 80% of them found once; the top ten carry less than 15%. The TCR was taken from a human donor in a cohort sampled during active COVID-19. The J gene is TRBJ2-1, the V gene TRBV3-1 (or the pseudogene TRBV3-2); the D is unclear. Sequencing was carried out using peripheral blood. The CDR3 region has the DNA TGTGCCAGCAGCCAAGATATGTTGAGCTCCTACAATGAGCAGTTCTTC. This codes for CASSQDMLSSYNEQFF.